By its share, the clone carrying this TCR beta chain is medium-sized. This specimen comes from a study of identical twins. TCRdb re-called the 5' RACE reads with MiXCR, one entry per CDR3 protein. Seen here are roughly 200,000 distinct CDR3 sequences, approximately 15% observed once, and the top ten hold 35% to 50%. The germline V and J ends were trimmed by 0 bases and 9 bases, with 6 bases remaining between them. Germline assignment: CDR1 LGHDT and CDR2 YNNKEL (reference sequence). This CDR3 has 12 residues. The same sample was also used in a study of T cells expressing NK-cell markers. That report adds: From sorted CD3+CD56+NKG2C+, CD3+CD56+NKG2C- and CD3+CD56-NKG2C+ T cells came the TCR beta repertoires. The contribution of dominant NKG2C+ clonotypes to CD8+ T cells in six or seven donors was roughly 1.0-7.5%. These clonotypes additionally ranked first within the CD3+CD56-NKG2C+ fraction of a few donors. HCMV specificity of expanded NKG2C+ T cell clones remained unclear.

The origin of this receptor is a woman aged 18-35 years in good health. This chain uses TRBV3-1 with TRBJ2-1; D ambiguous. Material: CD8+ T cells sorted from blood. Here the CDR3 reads CASSQDRGEQFF. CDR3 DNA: TGTGCCAGCAGCCAAGATCGCGGTGAGCAGTTCTTC.